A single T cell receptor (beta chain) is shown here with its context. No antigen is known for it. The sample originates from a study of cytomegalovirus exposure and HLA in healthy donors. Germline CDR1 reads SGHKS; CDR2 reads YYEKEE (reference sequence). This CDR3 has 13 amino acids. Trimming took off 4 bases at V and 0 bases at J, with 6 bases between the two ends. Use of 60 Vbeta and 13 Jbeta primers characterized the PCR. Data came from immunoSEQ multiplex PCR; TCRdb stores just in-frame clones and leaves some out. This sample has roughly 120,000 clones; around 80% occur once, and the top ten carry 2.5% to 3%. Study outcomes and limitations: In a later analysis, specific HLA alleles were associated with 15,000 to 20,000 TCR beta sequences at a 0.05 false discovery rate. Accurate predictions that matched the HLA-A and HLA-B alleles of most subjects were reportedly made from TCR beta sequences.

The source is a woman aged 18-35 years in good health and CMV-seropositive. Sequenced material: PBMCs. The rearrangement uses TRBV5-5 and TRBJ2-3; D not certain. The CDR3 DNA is TGTGCCAGCAGCCCGACTAGCACAGATACGCAGTATTTT. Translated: CASSPTSTDTQYF.